Listed here are 23 T cell receptor beta chains from one sample, sequenced in a study of Graves' ophthalmopathy and Graves' hyperthyroidism. Amplification of TCR beta CDR3 regions used RNA transcripts. First-round RT-PCR with HTBI primers preceded a second-round multiplex PCR. One entry per CDR3 protein results from TCRdb running MiXCR on the multiplex PCR reads. The sample contains hundreds of thousands of distinct CDR3 sequences, about 41% of which appear only once. Sequencing used peripheral blood. Receptors originate from an adult man with Graves' ophthalmopathy.

The CDR3 DNA follows: TGCAGTGCTAGCTCTGGGACTGGGGTAGGCGAGCAGTACTTC. Translating it yields CSASSGTGVGEQYF. This rearrangement joins TRBV20-1 to TRBJ2-7; the D gene is possibly TRBD2 (6 bases). V was trimmed by 3 bases and J by 6 bases, leaving 18 bases between them. The CDR3 runs to 14 residues. Germline CDR1 and CDR2: DFQATT and SNEGSKA (reference sequence).

This clonotype was detected only a few times. This sequence joins TRBV6-5 and TRBJ2-7; no clear D gene. The CDR3 is 15 amino acids. Trimming cost V 3 bases and J 0 bases, with 12 bases left between them. Germline V gives CDR1 MNHEY, CDR2 SVGAGI. The CDR3 nucleotides read TGTGCCAGCAGTTATCTGCAGGCACACTCCTACGAGCAGTACTTC. Translation: CASSYLQAHSYEQYF.

This clonotype was observed many times. The junction departs from germline at one end; a sequencing error may be responsible. The chain joins TRBV10-3 to TRBJ1-1; D is uncertain. This CDR3 is built from 13 residues. Germline CDR1 and CDR2: ENHRY and SYGVKD. The DNA of the CDR3 is TGTGCCAGCAGTTCAGACCCGAACACTGAAGCTTTCTTT. Translated, it gives CASSSDPNTEAFF.

V gene TRBV2 combines with J gene TRBJ2-6; 11 positions agree with TRBD2. CDR1 SNHLY and CDR2 FYNNEI come from the germline V gene. This CDR3 is 19 amino acids long. The V segment lost 11 bases and the J segment 4 bases; nucleotides outside the gene matches: 19. The CDR3 loop is CACRLAGWDRASGANVLTF. Written as DNA, the CDR3 is TGTGCCTGCCGACTAGCGGGGTGGGACAGGGCGTCGGGGGCCAACGTCCTGACTTTC.

The V gene is TRBV7-6, the J gene TRBJ2-7; 10 bases line up with TRBD2. After removal of 1 base from V and 2 bases from J, the junction contained 5 bases not matched to a gene. CDR3 length: 16 amino acids. Germline assignment: CDR1 SGHVS and CDR2 FNYEAQ. The CDR3 DNA reads as TGTGCCAGCAGCTTAGGACTAGCGGGTACAACCTACGAGCAGTACTTC. It yields the protein CASSLGLAGTTYEQYF.

The V call is TRBV2, the J call TRBJ2-3; the D is unclear. Germline V lookup: CDR1 SNHLY, CDR2 FYNNEI. Between the trimmed V and J ends, which lost 4 bases and 2 bases, there was a span of 7 bases. This CDR3 comprises 13 residues. CDR3: CASSGWDTDTQYF. In DNA, the CDR3 is TGTGCCAGCAGTGGGTGGGACACAGATACGCAGTATTTT.

This clonotype was recorded only once. The chain combines TRBV29-1 with TRBJ1-2, with D possibly matching TRBD1 (5 bases). Trimming left V 8 bases short and J 2 bases short, with 12 bases between. The CDR3 is 12 residues long. From germline, CDR1 is SQVTM and CDR2 ANQGSEA. The chain's CDR3 is CSLGGDNYGYTF. CDR3 DNA sequence: TGCAGCCTTGGGGGGGACAACTATGGCTACACCTTC.

This clonotype was seen at least ten times. The chain carries TRBV7-8 and TRBJ2-5; a possible D gene is TRBD1 (6 bases). Trimming removed 0 bases from V and 5 bases from J, with 19 bases in between. The CDR3 loop spans 17 amino acids. Germline CDR1 SGHVS, CDR2 FQNEAQ. The CDR3 DNA follows: TGTGCCAGCAGCTTAGCCCTACTGGGACACGTGGGGGAGACCCAGTACTTC. Translating it yields CASSLALLGHVGETQYF.

In this sample, this clonotype turned up many times. Written as DNA, the CDR3 is TGTGCCAGCTTATCTGGAGGGGGGCTCTATGGCTACACCTTC. It codes for CASLSGGGLYGYTF. The genes are TRBV12-3 or TRBV12-4 and TRBJ1-2; the D gene is possibly TRBD1 (6 bases). This CDR3 has 14 residues. V lost 8 bases and J lost 4, with 17 bases in between.

This clonotype appeared many times. The gene calls are TRBV7-2 and TRBJ1-1; D perhaps matches TRBD1 (5 bases). The CDR3 is made up of 14 amino acids. CDR1 and CDR2 from the germline V gene are SGHTA and FQGNSA. V was cut by 5 bases and J by 3 bases, with 13 bases left in between. The CDR3 coding sequence is TGTGCCAGCAGCGGATGGGACCGCTACACTGAAGCTTTCTTT. The encoded protein is CASSGWDRYTEAFF.

Concerning this clonotype: One end of the junction is discordant with germline, which a read error may explain. This sequence joins TRBV10-3 and TRBJ2-7, with D perhaps TRBD1 or TRBD2 (6 bases each). The germline V gene has CDR1 ENHRY and CDR2 SYGVKD. This CDR3 region has 13 residues. CDR3 sequence (DNA): TGTGCCAGCAGTAGGACGGGGGCTGGCGAGCAGTACTTC. It encodes CASSRTGAGEQYF.

Many counts were recorded for this clonotype. This sequence joins TRBV25-1 and TRBJ2-5, with 10 bases lining up with TRBD1. J was trimmed by 4 bases and V by 8 bases; bases with no gene match: 4. CDR3 length equals 13 residues. CDR1 is MGHDK, CDR2 SYGVNS, per germline. The DNA of the CDR3 is TGTGCCAGCGGGGACAGGGGCGGAGAGACCCAGTACTTC. Translated, it gives CASGDRGGETQYF.

This clonotype was detected a few times. This chain uses TRBV9 with TRBJ1-2, with 8 bases fitting TRBD1. The CDR3 has 14 residues. V shed 3 bases and J 2 bases; nucleotides not matched to a gene: 3. Germline V CDR1 and CDR2: SGDLS, YYNGEE. CDR3 nucleotide sequence: TGTGCCAGCAGCGCCTCAGGGGGCAACTATGGCTACACCTTC. It is translated as CASSASGGNYGYTF.

This clonotype was detected ten times or more. This chain uses TRBV9 with TRBJ2-5; maybe TRBD2 (5 bases). The CDR3 is 15 amino acids. Looked up from germline, CDR1 is SGDLS and CDR2 is YYNGEE. V dropped 2 bases and J dropped 4 bases, with 15 bases sitting between them. CDR3 region: CASSVGGAPRETQYF. In DNA, the CDR3 is TGTGCCAGCAGCGTCGGAGGCGCGCCGAGAGAGACCCAGTACTTC.

A remark on this clonotype: A junction boundary mismatches the germline segment, possibly from a read error. The chain has TRBV5-1 and TRBJ2-3; D is perhaps TRBD1 (5 bases). This CDR3 has 12 amino acids. Per germline, CDR1 SGHRS and CDR2 YFSETQ. The CDR3 DNA follows: TGCGCCAGCAGCCCAGAGACAGTTACGCAGTATTTT. It is translated as CASSPETVTQYF. Complete variable domain (other parts from reference TRBV5-1 and TRBJ2-3): KAGVTQTPRYLIKTRGQQVTLSCSPISGHRSVSWYQQTPGQGLQFLFEYFSETQRNKGNFPGRFSGRQFSNSRSEMNVSTLELGDSALYLCASSPETVTQYFGPGTRLTVL.

The V call is TRBV7-9, the J call TRBJ2-7; TRBD1 might be the D (6 bases). V dropped 4 bases and J dropped 5 bases, with 18 bases sitting between them. Germline V gene data show CDR1 as SEHNR and CDR2 as FQNEAQ (reference sequence). The CDR3 sequence is 15 residues long. The CDR3: CASSSPPQGSNEQYF. DNA of the CDR3: TGTGCCAGCAGCTCCCCCCCGCAGGGGTCCAACGAGCAGTACTTC.

This clonotype was observed many times. The genes are TRBV7-9 and TRBJ1-2; TRBD1 might be the D (6 bases). V gave up 4 bases and J gave up 0 bases, with 21 bases separating them. The CDR3 covers 18 residues. Germline CDR1 and CDR2: SEHNR and FQNEAQ (reference sequence). The CDR3: CASSSVRLTGRANYGYTF. CDR3 in DNA: TGTGCCAGCAGCTCAGTGCGCCTTACAGGGAGGGCTAACTATGGCTACACCTTC.

This clonotype was seen a handful of times. The rearrangement links TRBV5-8 to TRBJ1-2; tentatively, D is TRBD1 (5 bases). The germline V gene has CDR1 SGHTS and CDR2 YDEGEE. The germline V and J ends were trimmed by 2 bases and 8 bases, with 13 bases remaining between them. The CDR3 covers 13 residues. CDR3 region: CASSFRRDRGYTF. CDR3 bases: TGTGCCAGCAGCTTCCGTCGGGACCGAGGCTACACCTTC.

The rearrangement links TRBV7-3 to TRBJ2-5; 11 nucleotides match TRBD2. The CDR3 runs 16 residues. V lost 5 bases, J lost 5 bases, and 10 bases stayed unmatched. The germline CDR1 and CDR2 sequences are SGHTA and FQGTGA. CDR3 loop: CASSRLTSGVAETQYF. The CDR3 nucleotides read TGTGCCAGCAGCCGGCTGACTAGCGGGGTTGCTGAGACCCAGTACTTC.

V is TRBV7-8 and J is TRBJ1-2; tentative D call: TRBD1 (6 bases). Germline CDR1 and CDR2: SGHVS and FQNEAQ. Trimming removed 5 bases from V and 8 bases from J, with 18 bases in between. The CDR3 is 14 residues long. The CDR3: CASSPRTGNIGYTF. CDR3 DNA sequence: TGTGCCAGCAGCCCGCGAACAGGGAACATCGGCTACACCTTC.

This clonotype was recorded at least ten times. V usage is TRBV19 and J usage is TRBJ2-5; maybe TRBD1 (7 bases). This CDR3 is 13 amino acids long. Trimming cost V 7 bases and J 5 bases, with 14 bases left between them. Germline assignment: CDR1 LNHDA and CDR2 SQIVND (reference sequence). The CDR3 DNA reads TGTGCCAGTACGCAGGGGGGCGTGGAGACCCAGTACTTC. This translates into CASTQGGVETQYF.

This clonotype occurred many times. V and J are TRBV7-9 and TRBJ1-1; D gene unclear. V lost 1 base, J lost 4 bases, and 10 bases lay in between. The CDR3 is made up of 14 amino acids. Germline V gene lookup returns CDR1 SEHNR and CDR2 FQNEAQ (reference sequence). CDR3 nucleotide sequence: TGTGCCAGCAGCTTAGAAACGGGAGCCACTGAAGCTTTCTTT. This translates into CASSLETGATEAFF. Based on the CDR3 plus reference TRBV7-9 and TRBJ1-1, the full variable domain is DTGVSQNPRHKITKRGQNVTFRCDPISEHNRLYWYRQTLGQGPEFLTYFQNEAQLEKSRLLSDRFSAERPKGSFSTLEIQRTEQGDSAMYLCASSLETGATEAFFGQGTRLTVV.

The chain uses TRBV11-2 and TRBJ2-2, with 14 bases identical to TRBD2. The CDR3 runs 14 residues. Per the germline V gene, CDR1 is SGHAT and CDR2 is FQNNGV. V was clipped by 6 bases and J by 6 bases; unmatched bases: 0. The CDR3 DNA reads TGTGCCAGCAGGGGACTAGCGGGGGCCGGGGAGCTGTTTTTT. Amino acid sequence: CASRGLAGAGELFF. Drawing the rest from reference TRBV11-2 and TRBJ2-2, the complete variable domain is EAGVAQSPRYKIIEKRQSVAFWCNPISGHATLYWYQQILGQGPKLLIQFQNNGVVDDSQLPKDRFSAERLKGVDSTLKIQPAKLEDSAVYLCASRGLAGAGELFFGEGSRLTVL.